One sample yielded the 30 T cell receptor beta chains listed below, sequenced in a study of cytotoxic CD8 clonotypes in ibrutinib-treated CLL. Clones were sequenced by immunoSEQ multiplex PCR, and TCRdb holds only the in-frame ones, with some missing. Of about 14,000 clones in the sample, approximately 60% were seen once. The material sequenced was PBMCs, taken before ibrutinib treatment. The receptors originated from a human donor with chronic lymphocytic leukemia.

V is TRBV27 and J is TRBJ2-1, with 7 bases fitting TRBD2. Germline V gene sequence: CDR1 MNHEY, CDR2 SMNVEV (reference sequence). The CDR3 runs 13 residues. Trimming cost V 3 bases and J 6 bases; bases outside gene matches: 2. The CDR3 nucleotides read TGTGCCAGCAGTTTCGGGGGGTCCAATGAGCAGTTCTTC. This encodes CASSFGGSNEQFF.

This clone has only one observation. In the same sample, other DNA sequences code for this CDR3. The chain has TRBV5-6 and TRBJ2-7; the D gene could be TRBD1 or TRBD2 (5 bases each). CDR1 is SGHDT and CDR2 is YYEEEE in the germline V gene. V lost 5 bases and J lost 0, with 15 bases in between. CDR3 size: 15 residues. The CDR3 region is CASRQRGRSSYEQYF. The CDR3 DNA reads TGTGCCAGCAGACAGAGGGGCCGAAGCTCCTACGAGCAGTACTTC.

This clone was recorded a few times. V gene TRBV4-1 combines with J gene TRBJ1-5; D is undetermined. Germline V gives CDR1 MGHRA, CDR2 YSYEKL. The CDR3 has 13 amino acids. V gave up 5 bases and J gave up 4 bases, with 9 bases separating them. The CDR3 sequence is CASSWGENQPQHF. In DNA form, the CDR3 reads TGCGCCAGCAGCTGGGGAGAGAATCAGCCCCAGCATTTT.

In this sample, this clone turned up once. The genes are TRBV29-1 and TRBJ2-3; perhaps D is TRBD1 or TRBD2 (5 bases each). This CDR3 is 16 amino acids long. Germline CDR1 SQVTM, CDR2 ANQGSEA. V lost 5 bases, J lost 1 base, and 19 bases lay in between. CDR3 loop: CSVPLLGTSGTDTQYF. CDR3 in DNA: TGCAGCGTTCCCTTGCTAGGGACCTCTGGCACAGATACGCAGTATTTT.

The table lists this clone with a few counts. The rearrangement joins TRBV29-1 to TRBJ2-7; 9 bases are a match to TRBD1. The CDR3 spans 11 residues. After removal of 6 bases from V and 6 bases from J, the junction contained 3 bases not matched to a gene. CDR1 is SQVTM and CDR2 is ANQGSEA in the germline V gene. CDR3 nucleotide sequence: TGCAGCGTGGTGACAGGGGGCGAGCAGTACTTC. As protein: CSVVTGGEQYF.

This clone appeared a single time. The V and J genes are TRBV7-9 and TRBJ2-7; TRBD1 matches at 10 bases. The ends lost 5 bases at V and 5 bases at J; junction bases unmatched: 9. Germline V gives CDR1 SEHNR, CDR2 FQNEAQ (reference sequence). CDR3 length: 15 amino acids. The CDR3 region is CASSIPRDRGHEQYF. CDR3 in DNA: TGTGCCAGCAGCATACCTAGGGACAGGGGCCACGAGCAGTACTTC.

This clone was seen only a few times. J is TRBJ1-1 and V is TRBV25-1; 9 nucleotides line up with TRBD1. This CDR3 has 15 amino acids. Unmatched junction bases numbered 9, after V lost 7 bases and J lost 3 bases. Germline loops: CDR1 MGHDK, CDR2 SYGVNS. The CDR3: CASTRTGGADTEAFF. In DNA form, the CDR3 reads TGTGCCAGCACCCGAACAGGGGGCGCGGACACTGAAGCTTTCTTT.

This clone turned up a few times. The chain carries TRBV10-3 and TRBJ2-5; TRBD1 matches at 11 bases. The CDR3 runs to 15 residues. The V segment lost 6 bases and the J segment 2 bases; nucleotides outside the gene matches: 5. The V gene's germline CDR1 is ENHRY and CDR2 SYGVKD. The CDR3 DNA reads TGTGCCATCAGATCCGGGACAGGGGGTCAAGAGACCCAGTACTTC. It codes for CAIRSGTGGQETQYF.

The V call is TRBV19, the J call TRBJ2-7; D remains ambiguous. V was pared by 6 bases and J by 0 bases, with 9 bases between. Germline loops: CDR1 LNHDA, CDR2 SQIVND (reference sequence). This CDR3 is 13 amino acids long. CDR3 DNA sequence: TGTGCCAGTAGCGCAGGAGTCTCCTACGAGCAGTACTTC. It yields the protein CASSAGVSYEQYF.

This clone was detected once. The chain links TRBV5-4 to TRBJ2-3, with D uncertain. This CDR3 is built from 13 residues. Trimming removed 1 base from V and 4 bases from J, with 7 bases in between. In germline, CDR1 is SGHNT, CDR2 YYREEE (reference sequence). CDR3 DNA: TGTGCCAGCAGCTTGCCAGTCGCAGATACGCAGTATTTT. Encoded protein: CASSLPVADTQYF.

This clone occurred once. CDR3 DNA: TGTGCCAGCTCACCTCCACCCTCCGGGGTCGCCTCGGATACGCAGTATTTT. This encodes CASSPPPSGVASDTQYF. The chain employs TRBV18 and TRBJ2-3, with a tentative D call TRBD2 (5 bases). The germline V gene encodes CDR1 KGHSH and CDR2 LQKENI. The CDR3 covers 17 residues. V was clipped by 3 bases and J by 6 bases, with 22 bases between them.

This clone is medium-sized by share. The V and J genes are TRBV4-1 and TRBJ1-5; perhaps TRBD1 as D (6 bases). The germline gives CDR1 MGHRA, CDR2 YSYEKL. This CDR3 has 15 residues. V was cut by 4 bases and J by 2 bases, with 12 bases left in between. CDR3 sequence reads: CASSPDPGGNQPQHF. CDR3 in DNA: TGCGCCAGCAGCCCGGACCCAGGGGGCAATCAGCCCCAGCATTTT.

The rearrangement uses TRBV29-1 and TRBJ1-2, with TRBD1 matching over 7 bases. The germline V gene encodes CDR1 SQVTM and CDR2 ANQGSEA. Trimming removed 8 bases from V and 8 bases from J; junction bases left unmatched: 8. The CDR3 extends over 11 amino acids. The chain's CDR3 is CSSTGERGYTF. The CDR3 bases are TGCAGCTCCACAGGGGAGAGGGGCTACACCTTC.

V gene TRBV19 combines with J gene TRBJ2-3; D call uncertain. The germline gives CDR1 LNHDA, CDR2 SQIVND (reference sequence). The V end was cut by 1 base, the J end by 0 bases, with 14 bases between. This CDR3 is built from 17 residues. The CDR3: CASSIGVSGLSTDTQYF. The CDR3 DNA reads as TGTGCCAGTAGTATAGGAGTCTCGGGTCTTAGCACAGATACGCAGTATTTT.

The chain carries TRBV2 and TRBJ1-5, with a possible D match to TRBD1 (6 bases). CDR3 length equals 15 residues. The germline gives CDR1 SNHLY, CDR2 FYNNEI. V lost 4 bases to trimming and J lost 1 base, with 11 bases between them. The CDR3 is CASSVTGQSNQPQHF. For the CDR3, the DNA is TGTGCCAGCAGTGTTACGGGACAAAGCAATCAGCCCCAGCATTTT. The variable domain in full, completed from reference TRBV2 and TRBJ1-5, reads EPEVTQTPSHQVTQMGQEVILRCVPISNHLYFYWYRQILGQKVEFLVSFYNNEISEKSEIFDDQFSVERPDGSNFTLKIRSTKLEDSAMYFCASSVTGQSNQPQHFGDGTRLSIL.

The CDR3 is CSVESGPEQYF. The DNA for the CDR3 is TGCAGCGTTGAATCGGGACCCGAGCAGTACTTC. The chain employs TRBV29-1 and TRBJ2-7, with D perhaps matching TRBD1 or TRBD2 (5 bases each). The germline V gene encodes CDR1 SQVTM and CDR2 ANQGSEA. The CDR3 sequence is 11 residues long. Trimming cost V 2 bases and J 6 bases, with 8 bases left between them.

This clone has a handful of counts. The chain recombines TRBV19 with TRBJ2-3; D gene unclear. V shed 8 bases and J shed 6 bases, with 18 bases lying between them. The CDR3 spans 14 residues. Germline V CDR1 and CDR2: LNHDA, SQIVND (reference sequence). The CDR3 region is CASLGRRSGDTQYF. CDR3 sequence (DNA): TGTGCCAGTTTAGGGCGGCGTAGTGGTGATACGCAGTATTTT.

V usage is TRBV11-2 and J usage is TRBJ2-3; D is ambiguous. The CDR3 has 13 residues. Germline loops: CDR1 SGHAT, CDR2 FQNNGV. Trimming removed 5 bases from V and 1 base from J, with 7 bases in between. The CDR3 sequence is CASSPLGTDTQYF. The CDR3 DNA reads as TGTGCCAGCAGCCCCCTGGGCACAGATACGCAGTATTTT.

A single count supports this clone. The chain links TRBV19 to TRBJ2-5; 8 positions agree with TRBD2. This CDR3 spans 17 amino acids. V shed 3 bases, J shed 4 bases, and the junction held 13 bases outside the gene matches. The germline gives CDR1 LNHDA, CDR2 SQIVND (reference sequence). The CDR3 region is CASSISLSGGLSETQYF. The CDR3, as DNA: TGTGCCAGTAGTATCTCCTTATCGGGGGGGCTCTCAGAGACCCAGTACTTC.

The V call is TRBV5-1, the J call TRBJ1-4; no firm D call. CDR3 length equals 15 residues. V was cut by 3 bases and J by 8 bases, with 17 bases left in between. The germline V gene has CDR1 SGHRS and CDR2 YFSETQ. CDR3 sequence reads: CASSSGAGRKEKLFF. The CDR3 DNA follows: TGCGCCAGCAGCTCCGGCGCCGGGCGGAAAGAAAAACTGTTTTTT.

The chain has TRBV19 and TRBJ2-3; D is ambiguous. Germline CDR1 is LNHDA and CDR2 is SQIVND (reference sequence). The CDR3 totals 12 residues. V lost 5 bases to trimming and J lost 6 bases, with 9 bases between them. The CDR3 DNA sequence: TGTGCCAGTAGTCCCCACGGGGATACGCAGTATTTT. Translating it yields CASSPHGDTQYF. Based on the CDR3 plus reference TRBV19 and TRBJ2-3, the full variable domain is DGGITQSPKYLFRKEGQNVTLSCEQNLNHDAMYWYRQDPGQGLRLIYYSQIVNDFQKGDIAEGYSVSREKKESFPLTVTSAQKNPTAFYLCASSPHGDTQYFGPGTRLTVL.

The chain has TRBV27 and TRBJ1-1, with a weak D call TRBD1 (6 bases). The V and J ends lost 3 bases and 1 base respectively, with 9 bases between them. Germline V lookup: CDR1 MNHEY, CDR2 SMNVEV (reference sequence). The CDR3 is 14 amino acids. The DNA for the CDR3 is TGTGCCAGCAGTTTTGGGGGGCAGAACACTGAAGCTTTCTTT. Translating gives CASSFGGQNTEAFF.

V usage is TRBV5-6 and J usage is TRBJ1-1, with D possibly being TRBD1 (5 bases). Trimming removed 5 bases from V and 1 base from J, with 18 bases in between. The CDR3 totals 16 residues. Germline V gives CDR1 SGHDT, CDR2 YYEEEE. For the CDR3, the DNA is TGTGCCAGCAGTCCAACGGGTGGAGGGGCGAACACTGAAGCTTTCTTT. Translation: CASSPTGGGANTEAFF.

The chain uses TRBV19 and TRBJ1-5; 10 bases are shared with TRBD1. This CDR3 is built from 15 residues. V trimming: 5 bases; J trimming: 8 bases; junction bases outside the gene matches: 9. The germline V gene encodes CDR1 LNHDA and CDR2 SQIVND (reference sequence). CDR3 protein: CASSPSGTGEEPQHF. DNA for the CDR3: TGTGCCAGTAGTCCCTCGGGGACAGGGGAGGAGCCCCAGCATTTT.

This clone was detected many times. The CDR3 region is CASSLDPGGEQYF. The DNA for the CDR3 is TGTGCCAGCAGCTTAGATCCGGGGGGAGAGCAGTACTTC. The chain couples TRBV11-2 to TRBJ2-7, with 7 bases fitting TRBD2. V lost 0 bases to trimming and J lost 7 bases; unmatched junction nucleotides: 3. CDR1 and CDR2 from the germline V gene are SGHAT and FQNNGV. The length of the CDR3 is 13 residues.

Remarks on this clone: It is likely a read error: a sequence one base away is far more abundant. The chain recombines TRBV5-1 with TRBJ2-7, with D perhaps matching TRBD2 (6 bases). Trimming shortened V by 2 bases and J by 2 bases, and 11 bases separated the two germline ends. The germline V gene encodes CDR1 SGHRS and CDR2 YFSETQ. This CDR3 is built from 14 residues. The CDR3 region is CASSFGTSAYEQYF. The CDR3, as DNA: TGCGCCAGCAGCTTCGGGACTTCCGCCTACGAGCAGTACTTC.

This chain joins TRBV29-1 and TRBJ2-3; TRBD2 matches at 8 bases. J gave up 3 bases and V 7 bases, and 3 bases lay outside the gene matches. The CDR3 has 12 residues. Germline lookup yields CDR1 SQVTM and CDR2 ANQGSEA. CDR3: CSAGGGTDTQYF. The DNA of the CDR3 is TGCAGCGCCGGGGGGGGGACAGATACGCAGTATTTT.

This sequence joins TRBV30 and TRBJ1-3; no clear D gene. Germline CDR1 GTSNPN, CDR2 SVGIG (reference sequence). Deletions cut 5 bases from V and 3 bases from J, with 23 bases between. The CDR3 spans 17 residues. CDR3 region: CAWCYGGGNWYGNTIYF. The CDR3 DNA sequence: TGTGCCTGGTGCTATGGCGGTGGGAACTGGTATGGAAACACCATATATTTT.

The chain is built from TRBV27 and TRBJ1-5; D might be TRBD1 (6 bases). Germline CDR1 is MNHEY and CDR2 is SMNVEV (reference sequence). This CDR3 is 14 amino acids long. Trimming stripped 6 bases from V and 4 bases from J, with 13 bases between. The CDR3 loop reads CASREGVTNQPQHF. DNA for the CDR3: TGTGCCAGCAGGGAGGGGGTGACTAATCAGCCCCAGCATTTT.

The chain uses TRBV7-8 and TRBJ1-5, with D uncertain. The germline CDR1 and CDR2 sequences are SGHVS and FQNEAQ. The CDR3 spans 12 residues. Trimming stripped 2 bases from V and 5 bases from J, with 4 bases between. The CDR3 region has the DNA TGTGCCAGCAGCTTAAGGGATCAGCCCCAGCATTTT. Protein: CASSLRDQPQHF. The variable domain in full, with the rest retrieved from reference TRBV7-8 and TRBJ1-5, is GAGVSQSPRYKVAKRGQDVALRCDPISGHVSLFWYQQALGQGPEFLTYFQNEAQLDKSGLPSDRFFAERPEGSVSTLKIQRTQQEDSAVYLCASSLRDQPQHFGDGTRLSIL.